The 21 T cell receptor beta chains in this list originate from one sample, sequenced in a study of CD8 T cells in ankylosing spondylitis (TCRdb year 2017). The library came from 5' RACE. This sample was sequenced with an Illumina HiSeq 2500. TCRdb ran its own pipeline on the public reads, namely fastp trimming at Q25 and MiXCR clone calling, and kept in-frame beta chains. Under each unique CDR3 protein, matching rows form one entry showing the most common genes and DNA. A total of hundreds of thousands of distinct CDR3 sequences appear in this sample, roughly 8.2% of them only once. The ten most abundant clones make up more than 4.5% of the sample. Input material: blood, either unsorted or a sorted T cell fraction (not recorded which). Source of these receptors: a female donor with ankylosing spondylitis or in good health (not recorded which).

The rearrangement joins TRBV7-9 to TRBJ1-1; D is possibly TRBD1 (5 bases). The V end lost 3 bases, the J end lost 7 bases, and 12 bases lay between the germline ends. This CDR3 comprises 13 residues. The germline V gene has CDR1 SEHNR and CDR2 FQNEAQ (reference sequence). The CDR3 is CASSFPRGGEAFF. For the CDR3, the DNA is TGTGCCAGCAGCTTCCCCCGGGGGGGTGAAGCTTTCTTT.

The V gene is TRBV10-3, the J gene TRBJ2-7; 11 positions match TRBD2. This CDR3 is 13 amino acids long. From germline, CDR1 is ENHRY and CDR2 SYGVKD. V shed 6 bases and J 5 bases; nucleotides not matched to a gene: 3. This CDR3 reads CAIRLAGVDEQYF. The CDR3 region has the DNA TGTGCCATCAGACTAGCGGGAGTTGACGAGCAGTACTTC.

The chain uses TRBV5-1 and TRBJ1-6; TRBD1 is a possible D gene (5 bases). The germline gives CDR1 SGHRS, CDR2 YFSETQ. Trimming stripped 4 bases from V and 3 bases from J, with 8 bases between. The CDR3 contains 14 residues. The CDR3 bases are TGCGCCAGCAGCCCCGGGGGCTATAATTCACCCCTCCACTTT. Its translation: CASSPGGYNSPLHF.

Details on this clonotype: Being one base from a much bigger clone, this may be a read error. The chain links TRBV5-4 to TRBJ2-7; possibly TRBD1 or TRBD2 for D (6 bases each). This CDR3 is built from 14 residues. V shed 5 bases and J shed 3 bases, with 15 bases lying between them. The germline V gene encodes CDR1 SGHNT and CDR2 YYREEE (reference sequence). CDR3 loop: CASSSEQGGYEQYF. For the CDR3, the DNA is TGTGCCAGCAGTTCGGAACAGGGAGGCTACGAGCAGTACTTC. The whole variable domain, remainder taken from reference TRBV5-4 and TRBJ2-7, is ETGVTQSPTHLIKTRGQQVTLRCSSQSGHNTVSWYQQALGQGPQFIFQYYREEENGRGNFPPRFSGLQFPNYSSELNVNALELDDSALYLCASSSEQGGYEQYFGPGTRLTVT.

This clonotype came up many times. The chain employs TRBV10-3 and TRBJ2-4; D ambiguous. The V end lost 0 bases, the J end lost 2 bases, and 8 bases lay between the germline ends. The CDR3 runs 15 residues. Germline V CDR1 and CDR2: ENHRY, SYGVKD. CDR3 amino acids: CAISESSQSKNIQYF. CDR3 sequence (DNA): TGTGCCATCAGTGAGTCGAGTCAATCCAAAAACATTCAGTACTTC.

This clonotype was detected many times. The chain combines TRBV20-1 with TRBJ2-5; a weak D match, TRBD2 (5 bases). V lost 5 bases and J lost 5, with 15 bases in between. Germline V gene lookup returns CDR1 DFQATT and CDR2 SNEGSKA (reference sequence). The CDR3 totals 13 residues. The CDR3, as DNA: TGCAGTGCTGGGGATGAACCGGGGGAGACCCAGTACTTC. Its translation: CSAGDEPGETQYF.

Many counts were recorded for this clonotype. This chain connects TRBV6-2 or TRBV6-3 to TRBJ2-7, with TRBD2 as a possible D gene (7 bases). The germline V gene encodes CDR1 MNHEY and CDR2 SVGEGT. Trimming stripped 10 bases from V and 2 bases from J, with 15 bases between. The CDR3 sequence is 13 residues long. The CDR3 nucleotides are TGTGCCACGCACCAGGGGACTACCTACGAGCAGTACTTC. This encodes CATHQGTTYEQYF.

The genes are TRBV27 and TRBJ2-1, with 10 bases lining up with TRBD2. Germline V gene lookup returns CDR1 MNHEY and CDR2 SMNVEV (reference sequence). The CDR3 totals 15 residues. The V and J ends lost 5 bases and 9 bases, in that order; junction bases with no gene match: 10. The DNA for the CDR3 is TGTGCCAGCAGTCCCCTCGGACTAGCGGCCGGTGAGCAGTTCTTC. This translates into CASSPLGLAAGEQFF.

This clonotype was observed at least ten times. This rearrangement joins TRBV5-1 to TRBJ2-1, with a possible D match to TRBD2 (6 bases). Germline V gene lookup returns CDR1 SGHRS and CDR2 YFSETQ. V lost 3 bases, J lost 0 bases, and 16 bases lay in between. CDR3 length: 17 amino acids. The CDR3 nucleotides are TGCGCCAGCAGCTCCCTCGGAGGGGAGAACTCCTACAATGAGCAGTTCTTC. This translates into CASSSLGGENSYNEQFF.

This rearrangement joins TRBV7-9 to TRBJ1-1; D not resolved. This CDR3 has 15 residues. V was shortened by 2 bases and J by 0 bases, with 10 bases between the two germline ends. Germline CDR1 reads SEHNR; CDR2 reads FQNEAQ (reference sequence). Here the CDR3 DNA reads TGTGCCAGCAGCTTACAAGGGAGCCTGAACACTGAAGCTTTCTTT. It encodes CASSLQGSLNTEAFF.

The sample holds many counts of this clonotype. This sequence joins TRBV12-3 or TRBV12-4 and TRBJ2-6; maybe TRBD1 (5 bases). The CDR3 is 17 residues long. The V end was cut by 8 bases, the J end by 4 bases, with 21 bases between. In nucleotides, the CDR3 is TGTGCCAGCCTACTCCCGTCCAGGGCACCCGGGGCCAACGTCCTGACTTTC. The encoded protein is CASLLPSRAPGANVLTF.

The sample holds a few counts of this clonotype. The gene calls are TRBV11-3 and TRBJ2-3; unclear D gene. In germline, CDR1 is SGHNT, CDR2 YENEEA. The CDR3 consists of 13 residues. V lost 3 bases and J lost 2, with 6 bases in between. The CDR3 DNA is TGTGCCAGCAGCTTTCTCCACACAGATACGCAGTATTTT. Encoded protein: CASSFLHTDTQYF.

This clonotype came up many times. This chain links TRBV7-2 with TRBJ2-5, with D possibly TRBD2 on 6 matching bases. Trimming shortened V by 2 bases and J by 10 bases, and 11 bases separated the two germline ends. Germline CDR1 is SGHTA and CDR2 is FQGNSA. The CDR3 sequence is 12 residues long. For the CDR3, the DNA is TGTGCCAGCAGCTTACAGGAGGGAATCCAGTACTTC. It translates to CASSLQEGIQYF.

This clonotype came up many times. CDR3 protein: CASSPRRENHEQFF. The DNA for the CDR3 is TGTGCCAGCAGCCCCAGGAGGGAGAACCATGAGCAGTTCTTC. V gene TRBV5-4 combines with J gene TRBJ2-1; the D gene is possibly TRBD2 (6 bases). Germline lookup yields CDR1 SGHNT and CDR2 YYREEE (reference sequence). Trimming stripped 4 bases from V and 8 bases from J, with 16 bases between. The CDR3 is 14 amino acids.

This clonotype was observed at least ten times. J is TRBJ2-3 and V is TRBV27, with D possibly called TRBD1 or TRBD2 (5 bases each). V lost 3 bases and J 5 bases, leaving 18 bases between the germline ends. Germline values: CDR1 MNHEY, CDR2 SMNVEV (reference sequence). CDR3 length: 16 amino acids. The CDR3 DNA reads as TGTGCCAGCAGTTTCTTAGGGACGCACAGGATAGATACGCAGTATTTT. This translates into CASSFLGTHRIDTQYF.

This clonotype occurred many times. The chain couples TRBV20-1 to TRBJ2-4; D unclear. The CDR3 runs 13 residues. In germline, CDR1 is DFQATT, CDR2 SNEGSKA (reference sequence). V was trimmed by 6 bases and J by 8 bases, leaving 17 bases between them. The CDR3 protein is CSALGVPRDIQYF. CDR3 nucleotide sequence: TGCAGTGCCCTAGGAGTGCCAAGGGACATTCAGTACTTC.

This clonotype was seen many times. The CDR3 is CASRDRGLSYEQYF. The CDR3 region has the DNA TGTGCCAGCAGGGACAGGGGATTATCCTACGAGCAGTACTTC. J is TRBJ2-7 and V is TRBV6-1; TRBD1 matches 9 bases. The CDR3 has 14 amino acids. The germline CDR1 and CDR2 sequences are MNHNS and SASEGT. With V trimmed by 6 bases and J by 1 base, 4 bases remained unmatched.

This clonotype has ten or more counts. The chain combines TRBV11-2 with TRBJ2-5; D remains unclear. The CDR3 loop spans 14 amino acids. V lost 5 bases and J lost 5, with 15 bases in between. The germline V gene encodes CDR1 SGHAT and CDR2 FQNNGV. The CDR3 sequence: CASSPQRAIETQYF. The CDR3 DNA follows: TGTGCCAGCAGCCCCCAGAGAGCGATCGAGACCCAGTACTTC.

At least ten counts were recorded for this clonotype. V gene TRBV28 combines with J gene TRBJ2-1, with 7 bases aligning to TRBD2. The ends lost 6 bases at V and 7 bases at J; junction bases unmatched: 9. There are 14 residues in the CDR3. Looked up from germline, CDR1 is MDHEN and CDR2 is SYDVKM. In DNA form, the CDR3 reads TGTGCCAGCAGCCGCCGGGACTACAAAAATGAGCAGTTCTTC. Protein sequence: CASSRRDYKNEQFF.

In this sample, this clonotype turned up many times. The chain uses TRBV12-3 or TRBV12-4 and TRBJ2-1, with D tentatively TRBD1 or TRBD2 (5 bases each). The CDR3 sequence is 14 residues long. Trimming took 4 bases from V and 2 from J, leaving 9 bases between them. The CDR3 loop reads CASSWGPPYNEQFF. CDR3 bases: TGTGCCAGCAGTTGGGGACCGCCCTACAATGAGCAGTTCTTC.

This clonotype has a count of ten or more. The V call is TRBV5-1, the J call TRBJ1-1; 7 bases match TRBD1. This CDR3 comprises 17 residues. With V trimmed by 0 bases and J by 4 bases, 12 bases remained unmatched. CDR1 SGHRS and CDR2 YFSETQ come from the germline V gene. CDR3 amino acids: CASSLGDRDGFGTEAFF. The CDR3 DNA is TGCGCCAGCAGCTTGGGCGACAGGGACGGATTTGGCACTGAAGCTTTCTTT.